The present T cell receptor beta chain was sequenced within a study of cytomegalovirus exposure and HLA in healthy donors. Findings and limits, study-wide: In a later analysis, a missense DCLRE1C variant was linked to TCR beta V- and J-gene trimming.

Only one count was recorded for this clone. Its antigen is still unknown. Germline V lookup: CDR1 MDHEN, CDR2 SYDVKM. This CDR3 is built from 11 residues. PCR primers comprised 60 Vbeta and 13 Jbeta primers. Per the authors' pipeline: A follow-up analysis tallied around 80 million unique TCR beta chains, approximately 10 million shared. Profiling relied on immunoSEQ multiplex PCR, and the TCRdb table lists in-frame clones only, not all of them. V, J and clone size derive from that table, while D and trimming were established from the DNA sequence. The data hold about 98,000 clones, with about 81% observed a single time.

The receptor's source is a man in his late teens or twenties in good health and CMV-seropositive. The chain links TRBV28 to TRBJ2-5, with unresolved D. The end of the DNA aligns better with TRBJ2-7, so the J call may be wrong. Sequencing was done on a sample of PBMCs. The CDR3 loop reads CASSLENEQYF. CDR3 DNA sequence: TGTGCCAGCAGTTTGGAGAACGAGCAGTACTTC.